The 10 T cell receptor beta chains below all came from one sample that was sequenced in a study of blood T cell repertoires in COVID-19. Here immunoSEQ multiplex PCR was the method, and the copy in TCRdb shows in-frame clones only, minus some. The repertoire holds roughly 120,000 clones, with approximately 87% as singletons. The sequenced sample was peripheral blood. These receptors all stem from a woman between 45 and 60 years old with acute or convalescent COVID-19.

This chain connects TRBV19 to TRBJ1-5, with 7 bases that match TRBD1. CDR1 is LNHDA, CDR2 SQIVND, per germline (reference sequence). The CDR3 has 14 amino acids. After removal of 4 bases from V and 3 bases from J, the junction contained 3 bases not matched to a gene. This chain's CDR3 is CASSRDSPNQPQHF. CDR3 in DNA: TGTGCCAGTAGTAGGGACAGCCCCAATCAGCCCCAGCATTTT.

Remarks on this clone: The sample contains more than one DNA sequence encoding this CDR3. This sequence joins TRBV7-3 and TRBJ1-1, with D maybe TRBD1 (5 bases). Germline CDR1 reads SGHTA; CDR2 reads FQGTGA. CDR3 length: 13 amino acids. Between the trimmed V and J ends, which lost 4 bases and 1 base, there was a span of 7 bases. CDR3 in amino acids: CASSSDRNTEAFF. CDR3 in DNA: TGTGCCAGCAGCTCAGACAGGAACACTGAAGCTTTCTTT. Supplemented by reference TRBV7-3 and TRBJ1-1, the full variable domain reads GAGVSQTPSNKVTEKGKYVELRCDPISGHTALYWYRQSLGQGPEFLIYFQGTGAADDSGLPNDRFFAVRPEGSVSTLKIQRTERGDSAVYLCASSSDRNTEAFFGQGTRLTVV.

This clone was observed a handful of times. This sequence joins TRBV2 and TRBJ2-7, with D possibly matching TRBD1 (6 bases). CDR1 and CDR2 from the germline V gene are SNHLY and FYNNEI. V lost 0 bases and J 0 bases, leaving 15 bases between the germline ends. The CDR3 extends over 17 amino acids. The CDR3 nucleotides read TGTGCCAGCAGTGAAGCAAAAACAGGGAGCACCTCCTACGAGCAGTACTTC. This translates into CASSEAKTGSTSYEQYF.

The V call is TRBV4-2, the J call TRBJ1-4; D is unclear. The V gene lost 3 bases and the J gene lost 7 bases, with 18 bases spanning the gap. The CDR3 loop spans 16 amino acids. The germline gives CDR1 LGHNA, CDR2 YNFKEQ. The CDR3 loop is CASSHPPVEGGEKLFF. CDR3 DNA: TGTGCCAGCAGCCATCCCCCAGTGGAGGGCGGTGAAAAACTGTTTTTT.

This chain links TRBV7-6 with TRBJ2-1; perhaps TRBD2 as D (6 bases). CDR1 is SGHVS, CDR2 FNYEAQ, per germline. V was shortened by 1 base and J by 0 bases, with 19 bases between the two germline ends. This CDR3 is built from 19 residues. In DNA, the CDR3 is TGTGCCAGCAGCTTAGTCAGACTAGAAGACCTCAGCTCCTACAATGAGCAGTTCTTC. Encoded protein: CASSLVRLEDLSSYNEQFF.

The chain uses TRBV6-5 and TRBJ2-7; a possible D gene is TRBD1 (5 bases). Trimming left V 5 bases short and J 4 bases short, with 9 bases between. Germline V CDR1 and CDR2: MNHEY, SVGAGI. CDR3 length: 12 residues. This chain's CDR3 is CASSPQGYEQYF. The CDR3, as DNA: TGTGCCAGCAGTCCCCAGGGATACGAGCAGTACTTC.

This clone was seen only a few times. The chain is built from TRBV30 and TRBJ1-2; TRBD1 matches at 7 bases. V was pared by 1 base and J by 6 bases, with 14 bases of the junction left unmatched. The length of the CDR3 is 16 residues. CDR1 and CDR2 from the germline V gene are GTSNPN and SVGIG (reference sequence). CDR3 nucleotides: TGTGCCTGGAGTGCTTCCGGGACAGCCCCTTGGCATGGCTACACCTTC. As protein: CAWSASGTAPWHGYTF.

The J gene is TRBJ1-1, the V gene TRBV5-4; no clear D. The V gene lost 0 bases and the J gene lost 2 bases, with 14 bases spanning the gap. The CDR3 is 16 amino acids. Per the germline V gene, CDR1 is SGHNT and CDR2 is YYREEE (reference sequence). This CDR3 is CASSLDWEEANTEAFF. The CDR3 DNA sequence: TGTGCCAGCAGCTTGGACTGGGAGGAAGCCAACACTGAAGCTTTCTTT. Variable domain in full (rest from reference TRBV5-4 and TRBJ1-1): ETGVTQSPTHLIKTRGQQVTLRCSSQSGHNTVSWYQQALGQGPQFIFQYYREEENGRGNFPPRFSGLQFPNYSSELNVNALELDDSALYLCASSLDWEEANTEAFFGQGTRLTVV.

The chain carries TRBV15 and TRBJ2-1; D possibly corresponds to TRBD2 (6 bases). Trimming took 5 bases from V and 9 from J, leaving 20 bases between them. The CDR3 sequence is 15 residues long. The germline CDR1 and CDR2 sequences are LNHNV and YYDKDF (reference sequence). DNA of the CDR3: TGTGCCACCAGCCAGACTAGAAAAGGAGAGTCTGAGCAGTTCTTC. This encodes CATSQTRKGESEQFF.

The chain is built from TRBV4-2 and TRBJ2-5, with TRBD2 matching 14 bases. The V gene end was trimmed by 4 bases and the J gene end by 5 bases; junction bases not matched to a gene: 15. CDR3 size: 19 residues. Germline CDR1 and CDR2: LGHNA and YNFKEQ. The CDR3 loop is CASSRTLGLAGATGETQYF. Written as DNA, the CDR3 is TGTGCCAGCAGCCGAACCTTGGGACTAGCGGGGGCCACCGGGGAGACCCAGTACTTC.